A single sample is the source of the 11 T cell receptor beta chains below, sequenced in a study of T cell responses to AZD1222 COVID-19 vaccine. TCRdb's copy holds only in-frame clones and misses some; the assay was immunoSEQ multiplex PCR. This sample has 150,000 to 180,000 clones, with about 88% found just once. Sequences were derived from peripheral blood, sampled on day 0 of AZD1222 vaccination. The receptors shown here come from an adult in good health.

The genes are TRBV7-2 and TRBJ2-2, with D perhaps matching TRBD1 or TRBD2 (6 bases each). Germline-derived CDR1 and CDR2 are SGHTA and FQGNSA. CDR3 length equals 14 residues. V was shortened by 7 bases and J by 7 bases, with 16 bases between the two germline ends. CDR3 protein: CASNTGTWGGELFF. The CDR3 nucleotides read TGTGCCAGCAACACAGGGACTTGGGGCGGGGAGCTGTTTTTT.

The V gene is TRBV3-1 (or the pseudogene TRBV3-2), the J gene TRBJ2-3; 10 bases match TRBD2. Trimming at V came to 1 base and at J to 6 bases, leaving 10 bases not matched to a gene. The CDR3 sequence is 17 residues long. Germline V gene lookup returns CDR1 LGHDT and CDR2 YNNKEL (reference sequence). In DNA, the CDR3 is TGTGCCAGCAGCCAAGGGAGCGGGGGGGCCGGGAAGGATACGCAGTATTTT. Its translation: CASSQGSGGAGKDTQYF.

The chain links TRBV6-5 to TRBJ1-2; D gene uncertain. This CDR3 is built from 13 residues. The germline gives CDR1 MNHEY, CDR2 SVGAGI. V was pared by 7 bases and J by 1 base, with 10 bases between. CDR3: CASNPVSNYGYTF. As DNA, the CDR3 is TGTGCCAGCAACCCGGTCAGTAACTATGGCTACACCTTC.

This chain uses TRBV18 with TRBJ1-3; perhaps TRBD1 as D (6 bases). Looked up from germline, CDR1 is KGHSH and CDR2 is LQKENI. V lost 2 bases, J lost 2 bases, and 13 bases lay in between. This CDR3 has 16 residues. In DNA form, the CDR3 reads TGTGCCAGCTCACCATCGGGACAACGGGCTGGAAACACCATATATTTT. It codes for CASSPSGQRAGNTIYF.

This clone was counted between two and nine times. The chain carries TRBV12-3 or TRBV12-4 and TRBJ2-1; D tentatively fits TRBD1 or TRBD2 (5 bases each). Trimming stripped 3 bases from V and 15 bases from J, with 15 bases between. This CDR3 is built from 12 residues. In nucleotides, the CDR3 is TGTGCCAGCAGTTTCCCCGGGGCGATCGTGTTCTTC. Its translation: CASSFPGAIVFF.

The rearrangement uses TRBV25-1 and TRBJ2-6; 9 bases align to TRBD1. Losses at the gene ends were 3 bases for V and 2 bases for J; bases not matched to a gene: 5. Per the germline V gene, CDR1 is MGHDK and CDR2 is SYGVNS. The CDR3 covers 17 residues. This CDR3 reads CASSDGTGKTGANVLTF. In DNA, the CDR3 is TGTGCCAGCAGTGATGGGACAGGGAAGACTGGGGCCAACGTCCTGACTTTC.

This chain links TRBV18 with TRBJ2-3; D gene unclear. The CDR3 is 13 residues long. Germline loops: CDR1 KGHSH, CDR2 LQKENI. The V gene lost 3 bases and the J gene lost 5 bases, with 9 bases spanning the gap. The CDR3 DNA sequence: TGTGCCAGCTCACCCACTTCTAGAGATACGCAGTATTTT. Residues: CASSPTSRDTQYF.

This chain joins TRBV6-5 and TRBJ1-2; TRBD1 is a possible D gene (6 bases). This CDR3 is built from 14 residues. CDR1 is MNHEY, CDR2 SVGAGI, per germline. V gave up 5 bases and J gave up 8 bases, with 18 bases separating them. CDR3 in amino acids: CASSPPGDWWGYTF. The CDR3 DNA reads TGTGCCAGCAGTCCCCCAGGGGACTGGTGGGGCTACACCTTC.

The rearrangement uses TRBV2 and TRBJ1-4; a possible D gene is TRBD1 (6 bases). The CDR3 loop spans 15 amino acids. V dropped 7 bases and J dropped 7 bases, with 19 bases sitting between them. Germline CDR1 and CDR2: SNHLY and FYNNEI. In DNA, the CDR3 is TGTGCCAGCACTGGGGGTCAGGGGCAGGGTGAAAAACTGTTTTTT. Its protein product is CASTGGQGQGEKLFF.

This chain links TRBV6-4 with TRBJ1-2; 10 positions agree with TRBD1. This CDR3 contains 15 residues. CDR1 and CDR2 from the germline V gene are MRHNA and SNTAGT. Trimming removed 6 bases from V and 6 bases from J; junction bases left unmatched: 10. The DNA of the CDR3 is TGTGCCAGCAGCGCCCAGGGACAGGGGCGGAATGGCTACACCTTC. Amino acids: CASSAQGQGRNGYTF.

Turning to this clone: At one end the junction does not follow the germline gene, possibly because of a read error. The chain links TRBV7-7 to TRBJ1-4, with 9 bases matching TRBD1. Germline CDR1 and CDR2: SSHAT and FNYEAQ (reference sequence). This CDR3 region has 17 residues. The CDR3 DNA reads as TGTGCTAGCAGCGCGGACAGGGGATACGATCCTGGAGAAAAACTGTTTTTT. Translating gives CASSADRGYDPGEKLFF.